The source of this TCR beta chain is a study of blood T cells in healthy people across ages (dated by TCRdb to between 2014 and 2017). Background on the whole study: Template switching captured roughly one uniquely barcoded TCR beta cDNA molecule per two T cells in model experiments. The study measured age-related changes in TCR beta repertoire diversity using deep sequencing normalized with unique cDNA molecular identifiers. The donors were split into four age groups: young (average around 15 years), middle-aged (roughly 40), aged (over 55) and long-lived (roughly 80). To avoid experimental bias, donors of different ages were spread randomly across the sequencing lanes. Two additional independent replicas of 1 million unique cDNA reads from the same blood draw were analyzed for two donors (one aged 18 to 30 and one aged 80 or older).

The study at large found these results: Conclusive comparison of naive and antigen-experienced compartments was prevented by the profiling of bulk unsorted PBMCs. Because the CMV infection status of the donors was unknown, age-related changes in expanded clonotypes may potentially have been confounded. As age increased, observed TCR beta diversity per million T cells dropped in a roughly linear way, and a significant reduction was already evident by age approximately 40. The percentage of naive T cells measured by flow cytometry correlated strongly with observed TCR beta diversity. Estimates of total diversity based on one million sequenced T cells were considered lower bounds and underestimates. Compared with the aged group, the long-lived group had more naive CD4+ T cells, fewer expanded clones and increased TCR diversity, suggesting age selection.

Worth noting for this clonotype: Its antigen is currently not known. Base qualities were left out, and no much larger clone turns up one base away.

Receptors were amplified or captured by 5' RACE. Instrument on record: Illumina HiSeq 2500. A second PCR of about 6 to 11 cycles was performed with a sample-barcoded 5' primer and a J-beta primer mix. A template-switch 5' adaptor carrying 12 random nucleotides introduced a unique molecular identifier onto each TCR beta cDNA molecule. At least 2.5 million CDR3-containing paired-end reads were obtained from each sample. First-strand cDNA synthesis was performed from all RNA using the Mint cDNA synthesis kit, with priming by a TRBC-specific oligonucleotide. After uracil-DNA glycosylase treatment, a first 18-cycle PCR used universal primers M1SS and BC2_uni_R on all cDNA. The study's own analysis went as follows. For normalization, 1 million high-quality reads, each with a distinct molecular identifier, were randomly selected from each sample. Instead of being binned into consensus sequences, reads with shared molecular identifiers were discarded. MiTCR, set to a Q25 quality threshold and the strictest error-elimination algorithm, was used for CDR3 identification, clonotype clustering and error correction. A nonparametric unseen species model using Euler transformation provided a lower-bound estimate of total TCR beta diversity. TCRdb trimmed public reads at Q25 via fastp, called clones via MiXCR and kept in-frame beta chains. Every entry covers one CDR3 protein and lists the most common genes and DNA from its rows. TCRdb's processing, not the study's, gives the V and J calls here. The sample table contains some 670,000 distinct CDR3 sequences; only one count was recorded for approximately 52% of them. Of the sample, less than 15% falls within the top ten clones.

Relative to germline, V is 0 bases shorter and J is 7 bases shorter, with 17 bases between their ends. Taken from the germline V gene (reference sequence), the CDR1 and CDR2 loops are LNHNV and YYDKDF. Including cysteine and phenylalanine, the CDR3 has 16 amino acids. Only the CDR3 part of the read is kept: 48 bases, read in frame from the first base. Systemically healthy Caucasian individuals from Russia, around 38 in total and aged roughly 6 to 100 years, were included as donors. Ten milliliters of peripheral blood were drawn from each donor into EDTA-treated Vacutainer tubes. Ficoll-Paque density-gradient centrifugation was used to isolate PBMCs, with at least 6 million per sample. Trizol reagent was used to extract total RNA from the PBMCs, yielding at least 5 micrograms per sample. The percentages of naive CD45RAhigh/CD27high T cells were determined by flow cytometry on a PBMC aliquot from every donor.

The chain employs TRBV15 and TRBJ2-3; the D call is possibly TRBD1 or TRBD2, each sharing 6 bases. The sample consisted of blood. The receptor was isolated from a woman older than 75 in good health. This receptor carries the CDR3 CATSRDRGANGNTQYF. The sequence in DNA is TGTGCCACCAGCAGAGATAGGGGGGCTAATGGGAATACGCAGTATTTT.